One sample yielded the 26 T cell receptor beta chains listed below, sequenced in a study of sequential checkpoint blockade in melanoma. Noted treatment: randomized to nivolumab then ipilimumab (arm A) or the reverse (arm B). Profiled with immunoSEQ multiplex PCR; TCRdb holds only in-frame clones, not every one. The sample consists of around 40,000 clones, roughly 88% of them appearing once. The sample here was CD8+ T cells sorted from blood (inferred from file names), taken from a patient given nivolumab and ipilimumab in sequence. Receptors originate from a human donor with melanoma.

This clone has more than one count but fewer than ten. In nucleotides, the CDR3 is TGTGCCAGCAGTCCCGGGTATGGCTACACCTTC. Translation gives CASSPGYGYTF. V gene TRBV28 combines with J gene TRBJ1-2; unclear D gene. CDR1 is MDHEN, CDR2 SYDVKM, per germline. V was clipped by 5 bases and J by 5 bases, with 6 bases between them. CDR3 length equals 11 residues.

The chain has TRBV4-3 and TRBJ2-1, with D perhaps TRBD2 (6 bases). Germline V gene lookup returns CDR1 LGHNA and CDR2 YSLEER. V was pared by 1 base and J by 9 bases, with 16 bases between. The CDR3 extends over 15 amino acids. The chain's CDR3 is CASSQALAERSEQFF. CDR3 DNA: TGCGCCAGCAGCCAAGCGTTAGCGGAGAGGAGTGAGCAGTTCTTC.

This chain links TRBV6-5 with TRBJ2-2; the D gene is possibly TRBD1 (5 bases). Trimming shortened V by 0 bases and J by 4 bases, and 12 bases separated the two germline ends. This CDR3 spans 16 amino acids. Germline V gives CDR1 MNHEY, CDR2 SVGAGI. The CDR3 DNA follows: TGTGCCAGCAGTTACTCGTCCGGCAGGGCCACCGGGGAGCTGTTTTTT. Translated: CASSYSSGRATGELFF.

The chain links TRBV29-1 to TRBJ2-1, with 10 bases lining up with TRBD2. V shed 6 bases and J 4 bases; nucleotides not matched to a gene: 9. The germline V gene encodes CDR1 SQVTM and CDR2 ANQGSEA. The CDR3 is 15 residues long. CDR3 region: CSVPPLAGAYNEQFF. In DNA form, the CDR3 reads TGCAGCGTCCCCCCTCTAGCGGGGGCTTACAATGAGCAGTTCTTC.

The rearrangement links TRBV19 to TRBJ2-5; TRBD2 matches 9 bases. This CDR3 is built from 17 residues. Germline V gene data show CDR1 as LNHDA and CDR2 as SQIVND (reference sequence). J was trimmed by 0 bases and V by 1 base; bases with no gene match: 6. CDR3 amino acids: CASSIVRLADNQETQYF. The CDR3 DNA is TGTGCCAGTAGTATAGTGCGACTAGCGGATAACCAAGAGACCCAGTACTTC.

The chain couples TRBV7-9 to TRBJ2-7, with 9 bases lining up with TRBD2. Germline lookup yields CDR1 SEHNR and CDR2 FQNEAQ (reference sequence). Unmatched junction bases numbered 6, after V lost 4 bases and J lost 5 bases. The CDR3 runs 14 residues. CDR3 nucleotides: TGTGCCAGCAGCTCAGGACTAGCGACACACGAGCAGTACTTC. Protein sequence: CASSSGLATHEQYF.

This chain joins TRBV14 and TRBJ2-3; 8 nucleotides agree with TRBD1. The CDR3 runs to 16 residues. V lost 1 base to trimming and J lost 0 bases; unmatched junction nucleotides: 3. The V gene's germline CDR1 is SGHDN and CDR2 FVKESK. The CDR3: CASSQGTGFSTDTQYF. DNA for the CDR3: TGTGCCAGCAGCCAAGGGACAGGGTTTAGCACAGATACGCAGTATTTT.

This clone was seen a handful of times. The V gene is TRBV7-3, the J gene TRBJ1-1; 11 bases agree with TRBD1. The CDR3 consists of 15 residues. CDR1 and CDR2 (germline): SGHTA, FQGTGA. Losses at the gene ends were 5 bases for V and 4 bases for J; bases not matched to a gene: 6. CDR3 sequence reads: CASSRKGQGGTEAFF. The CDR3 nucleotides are TGTGCCAGCAGCCGGAAGGGACAGGGGGGCACTGAAGCTTTCTTT. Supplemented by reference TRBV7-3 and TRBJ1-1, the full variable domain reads GAGVSQTPSNKVTEKGKYVELRCDPISGHTALYWYRQSLGQGPEFLIYFQGTGAADDSGLPNDRFFAVRPEGSVSTLKIQRTERGDSAVYLCASSRKGQGGTEAFFGQGTRLTVV.

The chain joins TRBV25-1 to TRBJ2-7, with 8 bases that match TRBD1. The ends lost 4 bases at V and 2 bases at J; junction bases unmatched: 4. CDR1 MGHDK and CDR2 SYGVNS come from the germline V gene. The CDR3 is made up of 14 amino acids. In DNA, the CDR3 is TGTGCCAGCAGTGGGACAGGGTTCCCCTACGAGCAGTACTTC. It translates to CASSGTGFPYEQYF.

CDR3 DNA: TGTGCCAGCAGTTTAGTGGCGGGAGCGTCCGAGCAGTACTTC. Translated: CASSLVAGASEQYF. This chain links TRBV28 with TRBJ2-7; 7 bases agree with TRBD2. Looked up from germline, CDR1 is MDHEN and CDR2 is SYDVKM. The CDR3 totals 14 residues. J lost 6 bases, V lost 2 bases, and 7 bases had no gene match.

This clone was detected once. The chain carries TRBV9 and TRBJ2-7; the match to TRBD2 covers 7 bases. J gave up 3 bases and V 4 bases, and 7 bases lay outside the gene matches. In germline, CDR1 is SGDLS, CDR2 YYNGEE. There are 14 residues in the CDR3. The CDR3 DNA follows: TGTGCCAGCAGCCCTGGGGCGGGAGTCTACGAGCAGTACTTC. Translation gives CASSPGAGVYEQYF.

This CDR3 reads CASNRGWQVNTEAFF. CDR3 DNA: TGCGCCAGCAACCGAGGGTGGCAGGTGAACACTGAAGCTTTCTTT. The chain employs TRBV10-2 and TRBJ1-1, with D unclear. Germline CDR1 WSHSY, CDR2 SAAADI. This CDR3 region has 15 residues. Trimming removed 7 bases from V and 0 bases from J, with 15 bases in between.

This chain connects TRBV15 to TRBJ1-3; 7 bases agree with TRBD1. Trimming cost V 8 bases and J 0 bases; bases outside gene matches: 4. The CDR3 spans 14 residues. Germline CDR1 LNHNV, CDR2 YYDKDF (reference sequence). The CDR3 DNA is TGTGCCACCCAACAGGGGAGCTCTGGAAACACCATATATTTT. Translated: CATQQGSSGNTIYF.

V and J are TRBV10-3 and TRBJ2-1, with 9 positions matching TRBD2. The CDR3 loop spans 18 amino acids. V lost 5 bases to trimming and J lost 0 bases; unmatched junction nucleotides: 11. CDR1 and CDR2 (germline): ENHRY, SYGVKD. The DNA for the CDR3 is TGTGCCATCAGTTTACCGGGACTAGCAGAGAGCTCCTACAATGAGCAGTTCTTC. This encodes CAISLPGLAESSYNEQFF.

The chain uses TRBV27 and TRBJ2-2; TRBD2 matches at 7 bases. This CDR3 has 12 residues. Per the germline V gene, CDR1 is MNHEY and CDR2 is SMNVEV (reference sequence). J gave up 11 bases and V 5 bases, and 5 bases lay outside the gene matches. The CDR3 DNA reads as TGTGCCAGCAGTCTCACAGCGGGAGAGCTGTTTTTT. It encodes CASSLTAGELFF.

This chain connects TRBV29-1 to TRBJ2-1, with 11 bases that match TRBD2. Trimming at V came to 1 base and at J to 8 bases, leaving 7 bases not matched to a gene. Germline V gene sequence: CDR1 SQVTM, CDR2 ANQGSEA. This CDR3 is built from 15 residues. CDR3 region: CSVEGPGTSGDEQFF. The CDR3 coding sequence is TGCAGCGTTGAAGGTCCCGGGACTAGCGGAGATGAGCAGTTCTTC.

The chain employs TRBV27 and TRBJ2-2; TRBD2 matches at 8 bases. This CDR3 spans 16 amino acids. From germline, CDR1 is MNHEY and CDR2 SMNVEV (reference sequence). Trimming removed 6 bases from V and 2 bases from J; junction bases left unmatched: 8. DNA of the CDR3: TGTGCCAGCAGCCATGGACTAGCCTTCAACACCGGGGAGCTGTTTTTT. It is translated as CASSHGLAFNTGELFF.

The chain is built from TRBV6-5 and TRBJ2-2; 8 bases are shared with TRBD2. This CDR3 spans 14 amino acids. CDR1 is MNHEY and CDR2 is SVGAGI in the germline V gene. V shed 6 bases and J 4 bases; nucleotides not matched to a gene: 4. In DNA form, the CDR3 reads TGTGCCAGCAGCAAGCTAGCGGGCACCGGGGAGCTGTTTTTT. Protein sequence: CASSKLAGTGELFF.

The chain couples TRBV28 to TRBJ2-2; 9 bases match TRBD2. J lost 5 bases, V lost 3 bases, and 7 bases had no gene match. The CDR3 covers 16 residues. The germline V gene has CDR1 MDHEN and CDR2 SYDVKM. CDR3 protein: CASSLGLAGRTGELFF. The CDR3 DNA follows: TGTGCCAGCAGTTTGGGGCTAGCGGGACGGACCGGGGAGCTGTTTTTT.

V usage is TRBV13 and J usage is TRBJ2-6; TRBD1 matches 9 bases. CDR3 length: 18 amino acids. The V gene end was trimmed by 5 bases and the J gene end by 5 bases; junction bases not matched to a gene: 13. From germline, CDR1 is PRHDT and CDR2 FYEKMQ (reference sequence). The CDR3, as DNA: TGTGCCAGCAGCCCCCCCGGGACAGGGTTCCTTTGGGCCAACGTCCTGACTTTC. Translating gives CASSPPGTGFLWANVLTF.

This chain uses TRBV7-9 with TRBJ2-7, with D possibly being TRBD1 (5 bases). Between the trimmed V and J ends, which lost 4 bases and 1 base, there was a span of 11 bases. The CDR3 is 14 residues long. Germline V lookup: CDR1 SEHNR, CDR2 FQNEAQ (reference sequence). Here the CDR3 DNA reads TGTGCCAGCAGCTGGGTCAGGGAATCCTACGAGCAGTACTTC. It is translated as CASSWVRESYEQYF.

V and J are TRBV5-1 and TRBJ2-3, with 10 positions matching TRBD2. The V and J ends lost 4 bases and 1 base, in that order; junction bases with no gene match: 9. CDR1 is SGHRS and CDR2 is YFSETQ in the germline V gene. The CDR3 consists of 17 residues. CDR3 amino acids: CASSLYGTSARTDTQYF. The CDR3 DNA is TGCGCCAGCAGCCTATACGGGACTAGCGCCCGCACAGATACGCAGTATTTT.

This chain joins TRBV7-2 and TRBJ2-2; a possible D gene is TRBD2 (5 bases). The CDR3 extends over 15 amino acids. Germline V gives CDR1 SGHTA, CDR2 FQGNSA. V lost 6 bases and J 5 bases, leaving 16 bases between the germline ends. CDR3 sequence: CASSRWLAATGELFF. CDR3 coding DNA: TGTGCCAGCAGTAGGTGGCTAGCCGCAACCGGGGAGCTGTTTTTT.

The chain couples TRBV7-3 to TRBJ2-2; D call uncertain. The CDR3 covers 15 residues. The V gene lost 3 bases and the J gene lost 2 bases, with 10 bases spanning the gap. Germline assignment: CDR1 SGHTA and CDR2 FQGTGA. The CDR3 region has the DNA TGTGCCAGCAGCTTGGGCTACTCAAACACCGGGGAGCTGTTTTTT. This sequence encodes CASSLGYSNTGELFF.

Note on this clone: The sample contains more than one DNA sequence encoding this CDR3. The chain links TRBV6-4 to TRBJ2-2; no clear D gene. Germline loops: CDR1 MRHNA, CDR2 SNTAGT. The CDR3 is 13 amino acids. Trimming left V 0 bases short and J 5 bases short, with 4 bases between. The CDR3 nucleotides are TGTGCCAGCAGTGACTCTTCGACCGGGGAGCTGTTTTTT. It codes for CASSDSSTGELFF.

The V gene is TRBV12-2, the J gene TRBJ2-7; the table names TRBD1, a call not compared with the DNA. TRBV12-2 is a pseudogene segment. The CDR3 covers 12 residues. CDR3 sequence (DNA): TGTGCAAGTCGAGACATATCCTACGAGCAGTACTTC. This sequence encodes CASRDISYEQYF.